The rows below give T cell receptor beta chains drawn from one sample of a study of blood T cell repertoires in COVID-19. Only in-frame clones appear in the TCRdb table, and some are missing; sequencing was by immunoSEQ multiplex PCR. The table has under 200,000 clones, about 87% seen once. Sequencing input: peripheral blood. Receptors originate from a man aged 35 to 55 with active or convalescent COVID-19. The CDR3 runs from the conserved cysteine through the conserved F or W. Each record gives: clone size, J gene, D gene, V gene, CDR3 protein, CDR3 DNA. A D gene is named only where the DNA matches it firmly. A row's size may be missing; if present it is once, few, many or a size class.

size: once; J: TRBJ1-6; D: -; V: TRBV30; CDR3: CAWSVKFPGNNSPLHF; DNA: TGTGCCTGGAGTGTAAAGTTCCCAGGGAATAATTCACCCCTCCACTTT
size: -; J: TRBJ2-2; D: -; V: TRBV29-1; CDR3: CSGYRGASNTGELFF; DNA: TGCAGCGGCTACCGGGGAGCCTCGAACACCGGGGAGCTGTTTTTT
size: -; J: TRBJ1-5; D: -; V: TRBV19; CDR3: CASSIGGYRQPQHF; DNA: TGTGCCAGTAGTATAGGAGGTTATCGGCAGCCCCAGCATTTT
size: few; J: TRBJ1-6; D: -; V: TRBV30; CDR3: CAWTGGAGNSPLHF; DNA: TGTGCCTGGACGGGCGGGGCAGGCAATTCACCCCTCCACTTT
size: -; J: TRBJ2-2; D: TRBD1; V: TRBV11-2; CDR3: CASSIHRGRGTGELFF; DNA: TGTGCCAGCAGCATACACAGGGGGCGAGGCACCGGGGAGCTGTTTTTT
size: -; J: TRBJ2-3; D: TRBD2; V: TRBV15; CDR3: CATSLGRGTDTQYF; DNA: TGTGCCACCTCCCTAGGGAGGGGAACAGATACGCAGTATTTT
size: -; J: TRBJ1-1; D: -; V: TRBV7-9; CDR3: CASSPLLSGTAEAFF; DNA: TGTGCCAGCAGCCCTCTTCTCTCAGGGACTGCTGAAGCTTTCTTT
size: -; J: TRBJ2-3; D: -; V: TRBV27; CDR3: CASSLLQGPRDTQYF; DNA: TGTGCCAGCAGTTTACTACAGGGACCGAGAGATACGCAGTATTTT
size: -; J: TRBJ2-5; D: TRBD2; V: TRBV4-1; CDR3: CASSQGLLAGGGETQYF; DNA: TGCGCCAGCAGCCAAGGTCTCCTAGCGGGGGGTGGTGAGACCCAGTACTTC
size: -; J: TRBJ1-1; D: -; V: TRBV5-1; CDR3: CASSVGRVLDTEAFF; DNA: TGCGCCAGCAGCGTGGGGCGGGTTTTGGACACTGAAGCTTTCTTT
size: -; J: TRBJ2-5; D: TRBD1; V: TRBV19; CDR3: CASNTGQYQETQYF; DNA: TGTGCCAGTAACACGGGACAGTACCAAGAGACCCAGTACTTC
size: few; J: TRBJ1-2; D: -; V: TRBV30; CDR3: CACQGRGYGYTF; DNA: TGTGCCTGTCAGGGGCGAGGCTATGGCTACACCTTC
size: -; J: TRBJ1-2; D: -; V: TRBV5-4; CDR3: CASSLPRERGGYTF; DNA: TGTGCCAGCAGCTTGCCTAGGGAGCGCGGTGGCTACACCTTC
size: few; J: TRBJ2-5; D: -; V: TRBV5-4; CDR3: CASSLGETWPGGVGGETQYF; DNA: TGTGCCAGCAGCTTGGGGGAGACGTGGCCCGGGGGAGTTGGTGGAGAGACCCAGTACTTC
size: -; J: TRBJ2-7; D: -; V: TRBV2; CDR3: CASSAIPGYEQYF; DNA: TGTGCCAGCAGTGCAATCCCCGGCTACGAGCAGTACTTC
size: -; J: TRBJ1-6; D: -; V: TRBV15; CDR3: CATSRDVRQYNSPLHF; DNA: TGTGCCACCAGCAGAGATGTTAGACAGTATAATTCACCCCTCCACTTT
size: -; J: TRBJ2-7; D: -; V: TRBV14; CDR3: CASSQERTVRGRQYF; DNA: TGTGCCAGCAGCCAAGAAAGGACAGTCCGTGGGAGACAGTACTTC
size: -; J: TRBJ2-5; D: -; V: TRBV6-5; CDR3: CASSRTVQETQYF; DNA: TGTGCCAGCAGCCGGACAGTCCAAGAGACCCAGTACTTC
size: -; J: TRBJ2-3; D: TRBD2; V: TRBV2; CDR3: CASSEPLAGVTQYF; DNA: TGTGCCAGCAGTGAACCACTAGCGGGGGTTACGCAGTATTTT
size: -; J: TRBJ1-3; D: TRBD1; V: TRBV27; CDR3: CASSPFRGLGAGNTIYF; DNA: TGTGCCAGCAGTCCATTCAGGGGGCTTGGGGCTGGAAACACCATATATTTT
size: once; J: TRBJ2-1; D: -; V: TRBV27; CDR3: CASSLNTYNEQFF; DNA: TGTGCCAGCAGTTTAAACACCTACAATGAGCAGTTCTTC
size: -; J: TRBJ2-7; D: -; V: TRBV6-5; CDR3: CASTSRASNEQYF; DNA: TGTGCCAGCACCTCTCGGGCTAGCAACGAGCAGTACTTC
size: -; J: TRBJ1-4; D: TRBD1; V: TRBV27; CDR3: CASSPWTGVASNEKLFF; DNA: TGTGCCAGCAGTCCGTGGACAGGAGTGGCATCTAATGAAAAACTGTTTTTT
size: -; J: TRBJ2-7; D: -; V: TRBV7-3; CDR3: CASSLIRRESKNEQYF; DNA: TGTGCCAGCAGCTTAATCCGCCGGGAGTCCAAGAACGAGCAGTACTTC
size: -; J: TRBJ2-7; D: TRBD1; V: TRBV11-3; CDR3: CASSRGQSSYEQYF; DNA: TGTGCCAGCAGCAGGGGACAGTCCTCCTACGAGCAGTACTTC
size: -; J: TRBJ2-1; D: TRBD2; V: TRBV9; CDR3: CASSVVPGGDREQFF; DNA: TGTGCCAGCAGCGTAGTTCCTGGGGGGGACCGTGAGCAGTTCTTC
size: few; J: TRBJ1-2; D: -; V: TRBV6-1; CDR3: CASSEASRNNYGYTF; DNA: TGTGCCAGCAGTGAAGCATCCAGGAATAACTATGGCTACACCTTC
size: once; J: TRBJ1-1; D: -; V: TRBV19; CDR3: CASSIEGRVNTEAFF; DNA: TGTGCCAGTAGTATAGAGGGCAGGGTGAACACTGAAGCTTTCTTT
size: -; J: TRBJ1-2; D: TRBD1; V: TRBV10-3; CDR3: CAISGTGEMKNYGYTF; DNA: TGTGCCATCAGTGGGACAGGGGAAATGAAAAACTATGGCTACACCTTC